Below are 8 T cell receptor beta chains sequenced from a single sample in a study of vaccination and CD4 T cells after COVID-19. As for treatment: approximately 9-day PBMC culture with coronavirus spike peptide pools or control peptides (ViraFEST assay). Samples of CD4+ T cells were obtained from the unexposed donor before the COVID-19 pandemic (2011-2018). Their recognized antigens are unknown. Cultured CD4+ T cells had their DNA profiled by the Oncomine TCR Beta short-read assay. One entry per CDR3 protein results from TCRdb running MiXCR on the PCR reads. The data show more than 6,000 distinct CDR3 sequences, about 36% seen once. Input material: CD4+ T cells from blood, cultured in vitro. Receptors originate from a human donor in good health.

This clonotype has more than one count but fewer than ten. As DNA, the CDR3 is TGTGCCTCCAGGGGGACTAGCAACACCGGGGAGCTGTTTTTT. Translating gives CASRGTSNTGELFF. The chain has TRBV6-1 and TRBJ2-2; 9 positions agree with TRBD2. The germline V gene has CDR1 MNHNS and CDR2 SASEGT. J lost 2 bases, V lost 11 bases, and 6 bases had no gene match. The CDR3 extends over 14 amino acids.

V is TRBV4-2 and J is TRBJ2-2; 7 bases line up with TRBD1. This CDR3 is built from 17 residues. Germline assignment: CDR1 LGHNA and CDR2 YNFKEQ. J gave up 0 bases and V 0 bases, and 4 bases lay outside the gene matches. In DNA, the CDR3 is TGTGCCAGCAGCCAAGATGAGGGGACAGCGAACACCGGGGAGCTGTTTTTT. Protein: CASSQDEGTANTGELFF.

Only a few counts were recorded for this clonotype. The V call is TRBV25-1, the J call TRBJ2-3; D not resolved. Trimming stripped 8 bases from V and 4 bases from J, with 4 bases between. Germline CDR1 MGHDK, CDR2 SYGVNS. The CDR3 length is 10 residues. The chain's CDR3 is CASLADTQYF. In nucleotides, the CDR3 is TGTGCCAGCCTGGCAGATACGCAGTATTTT.

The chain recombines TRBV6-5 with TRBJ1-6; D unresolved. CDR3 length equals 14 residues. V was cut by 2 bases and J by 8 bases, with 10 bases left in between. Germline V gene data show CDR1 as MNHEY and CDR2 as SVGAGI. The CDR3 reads CASSYTDTDSPLHF. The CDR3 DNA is TGTGCCAGCAGTTACACGGATACAGATTCACCCCTCCACTTT.

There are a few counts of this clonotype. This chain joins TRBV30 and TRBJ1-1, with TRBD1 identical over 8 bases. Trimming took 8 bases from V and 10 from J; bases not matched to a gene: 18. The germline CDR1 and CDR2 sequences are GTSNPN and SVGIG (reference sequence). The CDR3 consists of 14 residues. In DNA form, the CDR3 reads TGTGCCGGGGAATGGGGACAGGCCCCTGGGAGAGCTTTCTTT. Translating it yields CAGEWGQAPGRAFF. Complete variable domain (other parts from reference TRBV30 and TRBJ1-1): SQTIHQWPATLVQPVGSPLSLECTVEGTSNPNLYWYRQAAGRGLQLLFYSVGIGQISSEVPQNLSASRPQDRQFILSSKKLLLSDSGFYLCAGEWGQAPGRAFFGQGTRLTVV.

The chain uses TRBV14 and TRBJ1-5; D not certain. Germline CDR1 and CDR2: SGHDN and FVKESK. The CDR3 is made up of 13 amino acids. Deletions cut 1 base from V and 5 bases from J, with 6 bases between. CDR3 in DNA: TGTGCCAGCAGCCAAGGGGTTGATCAGCCCCAGCATTTT. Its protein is CASSQGVDQPQHF.

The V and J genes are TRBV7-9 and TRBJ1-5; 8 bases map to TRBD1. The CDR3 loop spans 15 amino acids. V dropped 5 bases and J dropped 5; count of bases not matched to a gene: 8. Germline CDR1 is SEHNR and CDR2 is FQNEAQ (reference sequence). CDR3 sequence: CASSLGTGEDQPQHF. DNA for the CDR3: TGTGCCAGCAGCCTAGGGACAGGCGAGGATCAGCCCCAGCATTTT.

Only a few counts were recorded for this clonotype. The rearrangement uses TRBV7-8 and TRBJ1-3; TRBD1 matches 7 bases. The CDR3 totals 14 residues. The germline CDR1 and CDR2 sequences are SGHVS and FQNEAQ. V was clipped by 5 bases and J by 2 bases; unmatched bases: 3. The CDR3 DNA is TGTGCCAGCAGCCCGCAGGGGGCTGGAAACACCATATATTTT. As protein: CASSPQGAGNTIYF.